Each of the 26 T cell receptor beta chains below was sequenced from the same sample in a study of Tregs in tolerant kidney transplant recipients. The assay was immunoSEQ multiplex PCR, and TCRdb's table has in-frame clones only and misses some. The table lists under 95,000 clones, about 91% of them singletons. The sequencing used Tregs from blood, collected before the transplant. The origin of the receptors is a human donor who received a combined kidney and bone marrow transplant.

The DNA of the CDR3 is TGTGCCAGCAGCTCGGGACCGAGCAGGGAGCAGTTCTTC. Translating gives CASSSGPSREQFF. The V gene is TRBV7-2, the J gene TRBJ2-1, with D tentatively TRBD1 or TRBD2 (5 bases each). V was trimmed by 4 bases and J by 10 bases, leaving 14 bases between them. The CDR3 length is 13 residues. Germline lookup yields CDR1 SGHTA and CDR2 FQGNSA.

The chain is built from TRBV19 and TRBJ2-5; D might be TRBD1 or TRBD2, each matching 5 bases. The CDR3 contains 14 residues. Per germline, CDR1 LNHDA and CDR2 SQIVND (reference sequence). The ends were cut back, 0 bases at V and 1 base at J, with 6 bases in the middle. In DNA form, the CDR3 reads TGTGCCAGTAGTATAGAAGGGACCCAAGAGACCCAGTACTTC. This sequence encodes CASSIEGTQETQYF.

V is TRBV9 and J is TRBJ2-7, with D possibly being TRBD1 or TRBD2 (5 bases each). The V gene lost 0 bases and the J gene lost 0 bases, with 10 bases spanning the gap. The CDR3 spans 15 residues. Germline loops: CDR1 SGDLS, CDR2 YYNGEE. The CDR3 nucleotides are TGTGCCAGCAGCGTAGGGGGACCGAGCTCCTACGAGCAGTACTTC. Protein product: CASSVGGPSSYEQYF.

J is TRBJ2-7 and V is TRBV5-1; 9 positions match TRBD1. The CDR3 covers 13 residues. CDR1 is SGHRS, CDR2 YFSETQ, per germline. The V gene end was trimmed by 4 bases and the J gene end by 5 bases; junction bases not matched to a gene: 4. The CDR3 loop reads CASSRDRADEQYF. The CDR3, as DNA: TGCGCCAGCAGCAGGGACAGGGCGGACGAGCAGTACTTC.

This sequence joins TRBV19 and TRBJ2-2; D is unresolved. This CDR3 comprises 12 residues. Germline loops: CDR1 LNHDA, CDR2 SQIVND (reference sequence). The V end was cut by 7 bases, the J end by 4 bases, with 7 bases between. The DNA for the CDR3 is TGTGCCAGTAAGGGCGGCACCGGGGAGCTGTTTTTT. It is translated as CASKGGTGELFF.

The chain links TRBV29-1 to TRBJ2-3; TRBD2 agrees at 8 bases. Germline V gene sequence: CDR1 SQVTM, CDR2 ANQGSEA. The CDR3 totals 15 residues. With V trimmed by 7 bases and J by 3 bases, 12 bases remained unmatched. The CDR3 sequence is CSGLGPGGATDTQYF. CDR3 in DNA: TGCAGCGGGCTCGGTCCGGGAGGGGCGACAGATACGCAGTATTTT.

The V call is TRBV27, the J call TRBJ1-2; D might be TRBD1 (5 bases). Trimming shortened V by 5 bases and J by 3 bases, and 13 bases separated the two germline ends. Germline assignment: CDR1 MNHEY and CDR2 SMNVEV (reference sequence). CDR3 length: 14 residues. The CDR3 here is CASSQPTVDYGYTF. The CDR3 nucleotides are TGTGCCAGCAGTCAACCGACAGTTGACTATGGCTACACCTTC.

With respect to this clone: The identical CDR3 is also encoded by other nucleotide sequences in the sample. The gene calls are TRBV6-5 and TRBJ1-1, with TRBD1 matching over 8 bases. This CDR3 spans 12 amino acids. Trimming removed 7 bases from V and 14 bases from J; junction bases left unmatched: 12. Germline loops: CDR1 MNHEY, CDR2 SVGAGI. The CDR3 is CASKDGQGAGFF. The CDR3 nucleotides are TGTGCCAGCAAAGATGGCCAGGGGGCGGGGTTCTTT.

The chain couples TRBV6-5 to TRBJ2-7; 11 nucleotides line up with TRBD2. Germline CDR1 reads MNHEY; CDR2 reads SVGAGI. The CDR3 is 14 residues long. Trimming cost V 8 bases and J 4 bases; bases outside gene matches: 7. The CDR3 DNA follows: TGTGCCAGCTCCGGGACTAGCGGCTTTTACGAGCAGTACTTC. It encodes CASSGTSGFYEQYF.

The chain joins TRBV27 to TRBJ2-3; D is perhaps TRBD2 (6 bases). The CDR3 extends over 15 amino acids. Trimming cost V 3 bases and J 5 bases, with 15 bases left between them. Germline V gene data show CDR1 as MNHEY and CDR2 as SMNVEV (reference sequence). In DNA form, the CDR3 reads TGTGCCAGCAGTTTTAGGGGACTCCAACTAGATACGCAGTATTTT. This sequence encodes CASSFRGLQLDTQYF.

The V gene is TRBV7-2, the J gene TRBJ2-7; 7 nucleotides agree with TRBD2. The germline V gene encodes CDR1 SGHTA and CDR2 FQGNSA. The ends lost 5 bases at V and 2 bases at J; junction bases unmatched: 9. The CDR3 loop spans 15 amino acids. Written as DNA, the CDR3 is TGTGCCAGCAGCCCTCCTCCGGGAGGCACCTACGAGCAGTACTTC. Its protein product is CASSPPPGGTYEQYF.

The rearrangement joins TRBV6-6 to TRBJ2-7; 9 positions match TRBD1. The CDR3 is 13 amino acids. V was pared by 6 bases and J by 6 bases, with 6 bases of the junction left unmatched. Looked up from germline, CDR1 is MNHNY and CDR2 is SVGAGI (reference sequence). CDR3 sequence: CASRRGQGGEQYF. The DNA for the CDR3 is TGTGCCAGCAGGCGGGGACAGGGAGGCGAGCAGTACTTC.

In this sample, this clone turned up a few times. The V call is TRBV7-9, the J call TRBJ1-3, with TRBD1 as a possible D gene (6 bases). The germline CDR1 and CDR2 sequences are SEHNR and FQNEAQ (reference sequence). Trimming left V 5 bases short and J 3 bases short, with 17 bases between. The CDR3 has 16 residues. CDR3 sequence (DNA): TGTGCCAGCAGCCGGACAGTTACAACCTTTGGAAACACCATATATTTT. It codes for CASSRTVTTFGNTIYF. Supplemented by reference TRBV7-9 and TRBJ1-3, the full variable domain reads DTGVSQNPRHKITKRGQNVTFRCDPISEHNRLYWYRQTLGQGPEFLTYFQNEAQLEKSRLLSDRFSAERPKGSFSTLEIQRTEQGDSAMYLCASSRTVTTFGNTIYFGEGSWLTVV.

This clone was counted once. This sequence joins TRBV28 and TRBJ1-1, with D possibly matching TRBD1 (5 bases). The CDR3 is made up of 12 amino acids. The germline V and J ends were trimmed by 7 bases and 3 bases, with 9 bases remaining between them. From germline, CDR1 is MDHEN and CDR2 SYDVKM. In DNA, the CDR3 is TGTGCCAGCATCGGCAGGGACACTGAAGCTTTCTTT. Protein product: CASIGRDTEAFF.

The V gene is TRBV29-1, the J gene TRBJ2-1; TRBD2 matches at 14 bases. Germline values: CDR1 SQVTM, CDR2 ANQGSEA. CDR3 size: 15 residues. V lost 4 bases, J lost 8 bases, and 7 bases stayed unmatched. CDR3 protein: CSVASGTSGSYEQFF. In nucleotides, the CDR3 is TGCAGCGTTGCTTCCGGGACTAGCGGGAGCTATGAGCAGTTCTTC.

The V and J genes are TRBV7-9 and TRBJ2-7; TRBD2 might be the D (6 bases). From germline, CDR1 is SEHNR and CDR2 FQNEAQ (reference sequence). The CDR3 consists of 13 residues. V lost 5 bases and J 6 bases, leaving 14 bases between the germline ends. In DNA form, the CDR3 reads TGTGCCAGCAGCGCCCTCATCGGGGGCGAGCAGTACTTC. Amino acids: CASSALIGGEQYF.

The J gene is TRBJ2-3, the V gene TRBV29-1; TRBD1 matches at 7 bases. CDR3 size: 14 residues. V shed 7 bases, J shed 5 bases, and the junction held 12 bases outside the gene matches. Germline V gene sequence: CDR1 SQVTM, CDR2 ANQGSEA. CDR3: CSATRAQGVDTQYF. CDR3 nucleotides: TGCAGCGCCACTAGGGCGCAGGGGGTAGATACGCAGTATTTT.

V usage is TRBV27 and J usage is TRBJ2-1, with TRBD2 matching 7 bases. The V gene end was trimmed by 3 bases and the J gene end by 1 base; junction bases not matched to a gene: 12. CDR1 is MNHEY, CDR2 SMNVEV, per germline (reference sequence). The CDR3 has 18 residues. The CDR3, as DNA: TGTGCCAGCAGTTTGATTAGCGGGTCCCCCGGATCCTACAATGAGCAGTTCTTC. Translation: CASSLISGSPGSYNEQFF.

As concerns this clone: One end of the junction is discordant with germline, which a read error may explain. CDR3 in amino acids: CASSPPAITF. The CDR3 DNA reads TGTGCCAGCAGCCCCCCGGCCATCACCTTC. V is TRBV5-4 and J is TRBJ2-7, with D unresolved. This CDR3 spans 10 amino acids. Germline V gene data show CDR1 as SGHNT and CDR2 as YYREEE (reference sequence).

This chain links TRBV7-6 with TRBJ2-1, with no clear D. Looked up from germline, CDR1 is SGHVS and CDR2 is FNYEAQ. Trimming took off 0 bases at V and 1 base at J, with 25 bases between the two ends. This CDR3 spans 21 amino acids. CDR3 nucleotide sequence: TGTGCCAGCAGCTTAGCCAGCCCAGACAACTCGTTGGTCTCTTCCTACAATGAGCAGTTCTTC. Translating it yields CASSLASPDNSLVSSYNEQFF.

This chain links TRBV28 with TRBJ1-2, with D perhaps TRBD1 (5 bases). In germline, CDR1 is MDHEN, CDR2 SYDVKM. The CDR3 consists of 15 residues. V was shortened by 2 bases and J by 4 bases, with 14 bases between the two germline ends. The chain's CDR3 is CASSLPDSPFYGYTF. Written as DNA, the CDR3 is TGTGCCAGCAGTTTACCTGACAGTCCCTTCTATGGCTACACCTTC.

V is TRBV6-1 and J is TRBJ2-7, with 9 bases aligning to TRBD2. There are 14 residues in the CDR3. V lost 5 bases to trimming and J lost 4 bases; unmatched junction nucleotides: 6. The germline V gene has CDR1 MNHNS and CDR2 SASEGT. CDR3 nucleotide sequence: TGTGCCAGCAGTTCCGCGGGAGGGCAGTACGAGCAGTACTTC. It translates to CASSSAGGQYEQYF.

This chain joins TRBV10-3 and TRBJ1-1, with D possibly being TRBD1 (6 bases). Germline CDR1 and CDR2: ENHRY and SYGVKD. CDR3 length: 14 amino acids. V was shortened by 9 bases and J by 4 bases, with 18 bases between the two germline ends. CDR3 in DNA: TGTGCCATAACCCAACACAGGGATGGCACTGAAGCTTTCTTT. Translation: CAITQHRDGTEAFF.

The V gene is TRBV29-1, the J gene TRBJ1-2; D gene unclear. Trimming shortened V by 0 bases and J by 6 bases, and 14 bases separated the two germline ends. Germline lookup yields CDR1 SQVTM and CDR2 ANQGSEA. CDR3 length equals 14 residues. The CDR3 loop reads CSVEDRVGPNGYTF. The CDR3 bases are TGCAGCGTTGAAGATAGGGTAGGGCCGAATGGCTACACCTTC.

The V gene is TRBV5-6, the J gene TRBJ1-4; D is unclear. The CDR3 is 16 residues long. Trimming stripped 0 bases from V and 6 bases from J, with 15 bases between. The germline gives CDR1 SGHDT, CDR2 YYEEEE. The chain's CDR3 is CASSLGPGIEDEKLFF. The CDR3 coding sequence is TGTGCCAGCAGCTTGGGGCCGGGGATAGAGGATGAAAAACTGTTTTTT.

CDR3 in DNA: TGTGCCAGCAGCGCAAGACAGTTGAACACTGAAGCTTTCTTT. Translating it yields CASSARQLNTEAFF. The gene calls are TRBV9 and TRBJ1-1, with a possible D match to TRBD1 (5 bases). This CDR3 contains 14 residues. Between the trimmed V and J ends, which lost 3 bases and 0 bases, there was a span of 9 bases. Germline-derived CDR1 and CDR2 are SGDLS and YYNGEE.